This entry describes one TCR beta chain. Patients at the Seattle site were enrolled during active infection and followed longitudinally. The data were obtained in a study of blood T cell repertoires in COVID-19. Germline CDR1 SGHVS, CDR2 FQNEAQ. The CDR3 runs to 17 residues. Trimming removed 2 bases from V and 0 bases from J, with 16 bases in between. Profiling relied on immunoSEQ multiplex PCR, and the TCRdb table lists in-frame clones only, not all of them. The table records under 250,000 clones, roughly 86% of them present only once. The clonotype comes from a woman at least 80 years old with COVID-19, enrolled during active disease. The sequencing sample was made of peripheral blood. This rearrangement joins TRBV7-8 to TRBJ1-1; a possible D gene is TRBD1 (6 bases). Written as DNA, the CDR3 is TGTGCCAGCAGCTTAAGCTCCAGGGGCCTCATGAACACTGAAGCTTTCTTT. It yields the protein CASSLSSRGLMNTEAFF. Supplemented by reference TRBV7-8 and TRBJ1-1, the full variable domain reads GAGVSQSPRYKVAKRGQDVALRCDPISGHVSLFWYQQALGQGPEFLTYFQNEAQLDKSGLPSDRFFAERPEGSVSTLKIQRTQQEDSAVYLCASSLSSRGLMNTEAFFGQGTRLTVV.